The 3 T cell receptor beta chains below were found in one sample sequenced in a study of Ad26.COV2.S vaccination and SARS-CoV-2 variants. The treatment denotes: over 15 received Ad26.COV2.S at low or high dose, single or two shots; roughly five received placebo; per-sample allocation not given. Sampling was done on day 63 after the first vaccine or placebo injection. Here immunoSEQ multiplex PCR was the method, and the copy in TCRdb shows in-frame clones only, minus some. The sample lists about 240,000 clones; approximately 87% were seen once. The sample was peripheral blood, taken in a trial of Ad26.COV2.S vaccine versus placebo. These receptors originate from a person between 18 and 65 years old who received the Ad26.COV2.S COVID-19 vaccine or a placebo.

J is TRBJ1-1 and V is TRBV4-2; D gene unclear. Looked up from germline, CDR1 is LGHNA and CDR2 is YNFKEQ. V shed 4 bases and J shed 0 bases, with 9 bases lying between them. This CDR3 is built from 14 residues. CDR3 coding DNA: TGTGCCAGCAGCCCAAGGGTCATGAACACTGAAGCTTTCTTT. It codes for CASSPRVMNTEAFF.

The V gene is TRBV5-8, the J gene TRBJ2-7; 13 nucleotides agree with TRBD2. With V trimmed by 0 bases and J by 7 bases, 7 bases remained unmatched. The CDR3 is 16 residues long. Germline V gene sequence: CDR1 SGHTS, CDR2 YDEGEE. CDR3 protein: CASSLGTSGGPGEQYF. The CDR3 region has the DNA TGTGCCAGCAGCTTGGGGACTAGCGGGGGCCCGGGGGAGCAGTACTTC.

The rearrangement uses TRBV6-4 and TRBJ1-5, with D possibly matching TRBD1 (6 bases). From germline, CDR1 is MRHNA and CDR2 SNTAGT. Trimming took off 2 bases at V and 2 bases at J, with 13 bases between the two ends. The CDR3 runs 16 residues. The chain's CDR3 is CASSDKGGGGNQPQHF. The CDR3 nucleotides are TGTGCCAGCAGTGACAAAGGGGGTGGGGGCAATCAGCCCCAGCATTTT.